This entry describes one TCR beta chain. This entry belongs to a study of blood T cell repertoires in COVID-19. At the level of the study: Samples taken during acute and convalescent COVID-19 were collected in the United States, Italy and Spain.

CDR3 length: 13 residues. Germline V gene lookup returns CDR1 SQVTM and CDR2 ANQGSEA. Per the authors' pipeline: The authors estimated nucleated cell counts from reference gene primer amplification. Profiled with immunoSEQ multiplex PCR; TCRdb holds only in-frame clones, not every one. V, J and clone size are those of that table, while D and trimming were read from the DNA. Of roughly 140,000 clones in the sample, roughly 84% were seen once. The V gene is TRBV29-1, the J gene TRBJ1-2; 7 nucleotides agree with TRBD1. This sequence was found in a human donor in a cohort sampled during active COVID-19. The sequenced sample was peripheral blood. In DNA, the CDR3 is TGCACCCTCGACAGGGAAGACGACTATGGCTACACCTTC. Translation: CTLDREDDYGYTF.